This entry lists 13 T cell receptor beta chains sequenced from one sample in a study of T cells in Graves' hyperthyroidism and ophthalmopathy. Template material for amplifying TCR beta CDR3 regions consisted of RNA transcripts. First-round RT-PCR targeting the TCR CDR3 was performed with the HTBI primer set. A single record per CDR3 protein comes from TCRdb applying MiXCR to the multiplex PCR reads. Of approximately 400,000 distinct CDR3 sequences in the sample, roughly 14% were seen once. Sequencing was done on a sample of blood. These receptors originate from a woman in her late teens or twenties with Graves' hyperthyroidism that later progressed to Graves' ophthalmopathy.

This clonotype was seen repeatedly, ten times or more. V usage is TRBV5-1 and J usage is TRBJ1-1; D ambiguous. The germline CDR1 and CDR2 sequences are SGHRS and YFSETQ. The CDR3 has 12 residues. V lost 3 bases to trimming and J lost 1 base, with 4 bases between them. CDR3 in amino acids: CASSSGNTEAFF. The DNA for the CDR3 is TGCGCCAGCAGCTCGGGGAACACTGAAGCTTTCTTT.

This chain joins TRBV27 and TRBJ2-6; TRBD2 matches 13 bases. The germline V gene has CDR1 MNHEY and CDR2 SMNVEV (reference sequence). The ends lost 2 bases at V and 0 bases at J; junction bases unmatched: 7. CDR3 length equals 20 residues. For the CDR3, the DNA is TGTGCCAGCAGTTTACCAACCAGACTAGCGGGAGGCTCTGGGGCCAACGTCCTGACTTTC. Translated: CASSLPTRLAGGSGANVLTF.

This clonotype was seen repeatedly, ten times or more. The V gene is TRBV29-1, the J gene TRBJ2-3; TRBD1 aligns across 8 bases. Trimming at V came to 7 bases and at J to 2 bases, leaving 11 bases not matched to a gene. The CDR3 consists of 15 residues. Germline CDR1 reads SQVTM; CDR2 reads ANQGSEA. Here the CDR3 reads CSGLTDRDFTDTQYF. The DNA of the CDR3 is TGCAGCGGACTTACGGACAGGGACTTCACAGATACGCAGTATTTT.

There are many counts of this clonotype. The chain combines TRBV6-1 with TRBJ2-1; the match to TRBD2 covers 9 bases. Germline V CDR1 and CDR2: MNHNS, SASEGT. The CDR3 totals 14 residues. Germline trimming cut 4 bases from V and 7 bases from J; bases unmatched to any gene: 5. The CDR3 spells CASSGSGSGNEQFF. CDR3 bases: TGTGCCAGCAGTGGTAGCGGGAGTGGAAATGAGCAGTTCTTC.

As to this clonotype: A much bigger clone sits one base away, suggesting this may be a read error. The genes are TRBV5-5 and TRBJ1-1, with D unresolved. Looked up from germline, CDR1 is SGHKS and CDR2 is YYEKEE (reference sequence). Trimming removed 4 bases from V and 4 bases from J, with 8 bases in between. There are 12 residues in the CDR3. This CDR3 is CASSAGSTEAFF. The DNA of the CDR3 is TGTGCCAGCAGCGCCGGTAGCACTGAAGCTTTCTTT.

This chain links TRBV7-6 with TRBJ2-7; 10 positions match TRBD1. With 5 bases clipped from V and 6 bases from J, the junction kept 13 bases outside the gene matches. CDR3 length: 16 residues. Germline CDR1 and CDR2: SGHVS and FNYEAQ. The CDR3 region is CASSLPPGQGTSEQYF. The CDR3 DNA sequence: TGTGCCAGCAGCCTACCCCCGGGACAGGGGACTTCCGAGCAGTACTTC.

This clonotype was picked up a small number of times. Since a much larger clone is just one base distant, this may be a read error. This CDR3 is missing its conserved last phenylalanine or tryptophan, likely due to a read error. This chain uses TRBV28 with TRBJ1-1, with D unresolved. The CDR3 loop spans 13 amino acids. Germline CDR1 and CDR2: MDHEN and SYDVKM. V lost 3 bases and J lost 3, with 8 bases in between. CDR3 sequence (DNA): TGTGCCAGCAGTTTTACAAGGGACACTGAAGCTTTCCTT. It translates to CASSFTRDTEAFL.

This clonotype was observed many times. The chain links TRBV20-1 to TRBJ2-7; D may be TRBD1 (5 bases). The V end was cut by 1 base, the J end by 5 bases, with 9 bases between. The CDR3 has 12 residues. Germline V CDR1 and CDR2: DFQATT, SNEGSKA (reference sequence). CDR3: CSARATGHEQYF. The CDR3, as DNA: TGCAGTGCTAGAGCAACAGGTCACGAGCAGTACTTC.

This clonotype was seen more than once but under ten times. The chain joins TRBV6-1 to TRBJ2-7; D is unresolved. The CDR3 covers 14 residues. Looked up from germline, CDR1 is MNHNS and CDR2 is SASEGT. With 2 bases removed from V and 1 base from J, the gap between germline ends came to 9 bases. CDR3 loop: CASSEKGRSYEQYF. In DNA, the CDR3 is TGTGCCAGCAGTGAAAAGGGAAGATCCTACGAGCAGTACTTC.

The V call is TRBV12-3 or TRBV12-4, the J call TRBJ1-5; D is unclear. CDR3 length: 15 residues. V was cut by 3 bases and J by 4 bases, with 13 bases left in between. CDR3 coding DNA: TGTGCCAGCAGTTTTAGGGCAGGCAAAAATCAGCCCCAGCATTTT. It yields the protein CASSFRAGKNQPQHF.

Notes on this clonotype: A much larger clone sits a single nucleotide away, making a read error possible. The chain is built from TRBV28 and TRBJ2-7; the D gene could be TRBD1 or TRBD2 (5 bases each). The germline V gene encodes CDR1 MDHEN and CDR2 SYDVKM. The CDR3 totals 14 residues. The CDR3 is CACSSRRTTYEQYF. The CDR3 bases are TGTGCCTGCAGTTCCCGGAGGACAACCTACGAGCAGTACTTC.

This clonotype was counted at least ten times. The chain joins TRBV20-1 to TRBJ2-1, with TRBD2 identical over 10 bases. The CDR3 is 15 residues long. V lost 6 bases and J lost 9; bases outside the gene matches: 14. The germline V gene has CDR1 DFQATT and CDR2 SNEGSKA (reference sequence). In nucleotides, the CDR3 is TGCAGTGCGCGTCCCGGACTAGCGGTCCCCAGTGAGCAGTTCTTC. Protein sequence: CSARPGLAVPSEQFF.

This clonotype has at least ten counts. In DNA, the CDR3 is TGCAGTGCTAGAGGGGGTGAGGTCAATGAGCAGTTCTTC. Protein sequence: CSARGGEVNEQFF. This sequence joins TRBV20-1 and TRBJ2-1; D gene unclear. Germline lookup yields CDR1 DFQATT and CDR2 SNEGSKA (reference sequence). There are 13 residues in the CDR3. Between the trimmed V and J ends, which lost 1 base and 6 bases, there was a span of 10 bases.